This T cell receptor beta chain was sequenced during a study of T cells in Graves' hyperthyroidism and ophthalmopathy. Lactation, pregnancy, other autoimmune disease or uncontrolled infection led to exclusion of patients. Source material for PBMCs was 9 to 10 ml fresh peripheral blood. Per germline, CDR1 LGHDT and CDR2 YNNKEL (reference sequence). The trim removed 5 bases at V and 8 bases at J, leaving 25 bases unmatched. CDR3 size: 19 residues. The study, taken as a whole, reports: Blood also carried most thyroid clonotypes expanded above 0.001.

Amplified TCR beta CDR3 regions derived from RNA transcripts. With the HTBI primer set, the TCR CDR3 went through a first round of RT-PCR. TCRdb itself ran the multiplex PCR reads through MiXCR, one entry per CDR3 protein. The table lists about 720,000 distinct CDR3 sequences, around a sixth of them singletons. This clonotype was seen many times. What it binds is unknown. This sequence originates from a woman between 45 and 60 years old with Graves' hyperthyroidism that later progressed to Graves' ophthalmopathy. The rearrangement joins TRBV3-1 to TRBJ1-2; the match to TRBD1 covers 8 bases. Input material: blood. The CDR3: CASSTKAPVPGGQIRGYTF. For the CDR3, the DNA is TGTGCCAGCAGCACTAAAGCCCCGGTGCCAGGGGGCCAAATACGAGGCTACACCTTC.